The 5 T cell receptor beta chains listed next were all sequenced from one sample in a study of blood T cells in healthy people across ages. A sample-barcoded 5' primer and a J-beta primer mix were used in a second PCR of roughly 7 to 11 cycles. TCRdb independently ran MiXCR on the 5' RACE reads; one entry per CDR3 protein. The repertoire holds around 1,500,000 distinct CDR3 sequences, with around 42% as singletons. Sample: blood. The receptors derive from a woman aged 18-30 years in good health.

The V gene is TRBV25-1, the J gene TRBJ2-5; 13 bases line up with TRBD2. V was clipped by 0 bases and J by 0 bases; unmatched bases: 4. There are 18 residues in the CDR3. The germline gives CDR1 MGHDK, CDR2 SYGVNS. DNA for the CDR3: TGTGCCAGCAGTGAATATAGGGGGACTAGCGGGGACCAAGAGACCCAGTACTTC. This translates into CASSEYRGTSGDQETQYF.

This clonotype was counted a few times. The chain uses TRBV27 and TRBJ2-7, with D perhaps TRBD1 or TRBD2 (5 bases each). The V end lost 6 bases, the J end lost 0 bases, and 18 bases lay between the germline ends. The length of the CDR3 is 16 residues. The V gene's germline CDR1 is MNHEY and CDR2 SMNVEV (reference sequence). The CDR3 region is CASSWDVRVSSYEQYF. Written as DNA, the CDR3 is TGTGCCAGCAGCTGGGACGTTCGGGTAAGCTCCTACGAGCAGTACTTC.

The rearrangement joins TRBV12-3 or TRBV12-4 to TRBJ1-3; possible D gene TRBD1, 5 bases. This CDR3 comprises 14 residues. V lost 10 bases, J lost 0 bases, and 13 bases lay in between. In DNA form, the CDR3 reads TGTGCCATCGGGCGGGGCGGCTCTGGAAACACCATATATTTT. Translation gives CAIGRGGSGNTIYF.

V gene TRBV18 combines with J gene TRBJ2-3; D possibly corresponds to TRBD2 (6 bases). V was pared by 1 base and J by 0 bases, with 11 bases between. This CDR3 is built from 16 residues. Germline V lookup: CDR1 KGHSH, CDR2 LQKENI. CDR3 amino acids: CASSPLNGGSTDTQYF. For the CDR3, the DNA is TGTGCCAGCTCACCACTAAACGGGGGAAGCACAGATACGCAGTATTTT. The full variable domain, with the rest looked up from reference TRBV18 and TRBJ2-3, is NAGVMQNPRHLVRRRGQEARLRCSPMKGHSHVYWYRQLPEEGLKFMVYLQKENIIDESGMPKERFSAEFPKEGPSILRIQQVVRGDSAAYFCASSPLNGGSTDTQYFGPGTRLTVL.

The sample holds one count of this clonotype. A read error may account for a junction end that differs from germline. DNA for the CDR3: TGTGCCAGTAGTCCACGACCCGGATCATCCTACGGGCAGTACTTC. It translates to CASSPRPGSSYGQYF. The chain carries TRBV19 and TRBJ2-7; D is undetermined. The CDR3 length is 15 residues. Germline V gives CDR1 LNHDA, CDR2 SQIVND (reference sequence).